This is a list of T cell receptor beta chains from one sample in a study of Ad26.COV2.S vaccination and SARS-CoV-2 variants. TCRdb keeps only in-frame clones here, not all; method: immunoSEQ multiplex PCR. The data show about 460,000 clones, about nine tenths seen once. The sample consisted of peripheral blood, taken in a trial of Ad26.COV2.S vaccine versus placebo. All receptors come from a person between 18 and 59 years old who received the Ad26.COV2.S COVID-19 vaccine or a placebo. Both conserved end residues are part of each CDR3.

j_gene	v_gene	CDR3aa
TRBJ1-4	TRBV7-6	CASGRTVLNEKLFF
TRBJ1-4	TRBV5-1	CASSLTRTGLANEKLFF
TRBJ1-2	TRBV30	CAWGSHRLPNYGYTF
TRBJ1-5	TRBV29-1	CSVGSDPGQPQHF
TRBJ1-2	TRBV28	CASRPFYQGNYGYTF
TRBJ2-1	TRBV19	CASRAGNYNEQFF
TRBJ1-1	TRBV6-4	CASSEGGMNTEAFF
TRBJ2-1	TRBV9	CASSVDRRGNEQFF
TRBJ2-2	TRBV28	CASSFRDRGLSGELFF
TRBJ2-5	TRBV9	CASSVGTGGGRKETQYF
TRBJ2-1	TRBV7-3	CASSSQAPGLARNEQFF
TRBJ2-1	TRBV7-7	CASSPTGTSGEQFF
TRBJ2-3	TRBV20-1	CSASSGGMITDTQYF
TRBJ2-1	TRBV30	CAWSDPGVEQFF
TRBJ1-1	TRBV27	CASSLRGSEAFF
TRBJ2-1	TRBV4-1	CASSQALAGRYNEQFF
TRBJ1-5	TRBV2	CASRGRAAQPQHF
TRBJ1-6	TRBV5-1	CASMLGANSPLHF
TRBJ1-5	TRBV2	CASSEAPSRRGRANQPQHF
TRBJ1-6	TRBV27	CASTGQYNSPLHF
TRBJ1-4	TRBV4-2	CASSQDQGATNEKLFF
TRBJ2-5	TRBV18	CASSLYRGAPAETQYF
TRBJ1-5	TRBV18	CASSFLQADGNQPQHF
TRBJ2-3	TRBV29-1	CSVEGPGGTDTQYF
TRBJ1-2	TRBV6-2/TRBV6-3	CASSYSEVAYGYTF
TRBJ2-1	TRBV28	CASSSPSDGHNEQFF
TRBJ2-2	TRBV7-9	CASSGVVSLLTGELFF
TRBJ1-2	TRBV14	CASSQGRHNYGYTF
TRBJ1-1	TRBV5-1	CASSLPPQGATEAFF
TRBJ1-1	TRBV5-6	CASSLDRNEAFF
TRBJ2-5	TRBV29-1	CSVGTGVTQYF
TRBJ2-1	TRBV28	CASSLGSASGANEQFF
TRBJ2-1	TRBV29-1	CSVVAGMSYNEQFF
TRBJ2-3	TRBV5-1	CASCGGQTTTDTQYF
TRBJ1-4	TRBV6-1	CASSEGSRGGEKLFF
TRBJ2-1	TRBV27	CASGSGNEQFF
TRBJ2-6	TRBV28	CASSLQGLSPKSGANVLTF
TRBJ1-4	TRBV27	CASSLWGNNEKLFF
TRBJ1-2	TRBV28	CASSSWLHYGYTF
TRBJ1-5	TRBV6-2/TRBV6-3	CASSPRGQASNQPQHF
TRBJ1-3	TRBV19	CASSIRTGRNTIYF